The count of the clone carrying this T cell receptor (beta chain) is one. Sequencing was performed with immunoSEQ multiplex PCR; in TCRdb, only in-frame clones are kept and a portion is missing. The data show about 65,000 clones, about nine tenths seen once. This sample was taken from a study of control samples from healthy donors and cancer patients. The CDR3 loop spans 16 amino acids. Per germline, CDR1 SGDLS and CDR2 YYNGEE. Trimming took 4 bases from V and 4 from J; bases not matched to a gene: 11. The rearrangement links TRBV9 to TRBJ2-1; TRBD2 aligns across 7 bases. Sequencing was carried out using PBMCs. The receptor's source is a woman between 50 and 59 years old with colorectal cancer. CDR3 sequence reads: CASSPRGAGVYNEQFF. The DNA of the CDR3 is TGTGCCAGCAGCCCCCGAGGGGCGGGGGTTTACAATGAGCAGTTCTTC.